The 18 T cell receptor beta chains below were found in one sample sequenced in a study of early T cells in non-severe SARS-CoV-2 infection. TCRdb fed the 5' RACE reads into MiXCR, producing one record per CDR3 protein. Of roughly 17,000 distinct CDR3 sequences in the sample, approximately 5.4% are singletons; the top ten hold over 5%. Material for sequencing was whole blood. All receptors come from an adult who was a healthcare worker with PCR-confirmed SARS-CoV-2 infection or an uninfected control (not recorded which).

Within the sample, this clonotype is medium-sized. The J gene is TRBJ1-2, the V gene TRBV19; the match to TRBD1 covers 8 bases. The V gene end was trimmed by 3 bases and the J gene end by 7 bases; junction bases not matched to a gene: 7. The CDR3 length is 14 residues. Germline values: CDR1 LNHDA, CDR2 SQIVND (reference sequence). The CDR3 sequence is CASSMQGANVGYTF. In DNA, the CDR3 is TGTGCCAGTAGTATGCAGGGGGCTAACGTTGGCTACACCTTC.

This clonotype has ten or more counts. V is TRBV7-2 and J is TRBJ2-1, with D possibly matching TRBD2 (6 bases). Germline CDR1 is SGHTA and CDR2 is FQGNSA. The CDR3 spans 14 residues. V lost 5 bases, J lost 8 bases, and 16 bases lay in between. CDR3 coding DNA: TGTGCCAGCAGCCTCCCCGGGAGTGGCGATGAGCAGTTCTTC. It encodes CASSLPGSGDEQFF.

At least ten counts were recorded for this clonotype. The chain's CDR3 is CASSPPGELFF. In DNA form, the CDR3 reads TGTGCCAGCAGCCCCCCCGGGGAGCTGTTTTTT. The rearrangement joins TRBV11-2 to TRBJ2-2; unclear D gene. Per the germline V gene, CDR1 is SGHAT and CDR2 is FQNNGV. V dropped 5 bases and J dropped 6 bases, with 4 bases sitting between them. This CDR3 has 11 amino acids.

This clonotype has a count of ten or more. The chain uses TRBV18 and TRBJ1-1; D not certain. The V gene's germline CDR1 is KGHSH and CDR2 LQKENI. This CDR3 is 14 amino acids long. V was clipped by 3 bases and J by 0 bases, with 8 bases between them. Here the CDR3 DNA reads TGTGCCAGCTCACCTCTCCAGGTGAACACTGAAGCTTTCTTT. Translation gives CASSPLQVNTEAFF.

The chain combines TRBV2 with TRBJ1-5; no clear D gene. Germline V CDR1 and CDR2: SNHLY, FYNNEI. The CDR3 covers 14 residues. The V end lost 6 bases, the J end lost 0 bases, and 9 bases lay between the germline ends. CDR3 in DNA: TGTGCCAGCAGGGTGGACCATAGCAATCAGCCCCAGCATTTT. Translated: CASRVDHSNQPQHF.

This clonotype was detected ten times or more. As DNA, the CDR3 is TGTGCCAGCAGTAAGGAAGGACAGTATAGCTATGGCTACACCTTC. Its translation: CASSKEGQYSYGYTF. This chain links TRBV12-3 or TRBV12-4 with TRBJ1-2; maybe TRBD1 (6 bases). The CDR3 has 15 residues. The V gene lost 5 bases and the J gene lost 4 bases, with 17 bases spanning the gap.

This clonotype was seen at least ten times. The chain joins TRBV15 to TRBJ2-7; no definite D call. This CDR3 spans 15 amino acids. Germline CDR1 and CDR2: LNHNV and YYDKDF (reference sequence). The ends were cut back, 0 bases at V and 2 bases at J, with 11 bases in the middle. This CDR3 reads CATSRDFFGPYEQYV. The CDR3 DNA reads TGTGCCACCAGCAGAGATTTTTTCGGTCCCTACGAGCAGTACGTC.

This clonotype showed up many times. The J gene is TRBJ1-1, the V gene TRBV29-1; possible D gene TRBD1, 6 bases. The V gene's germline CDR1 is SQVTM and CDR2 ANQGSEA. This CDR3 region has 14 residues. V lost 3 bases, J lost 4 bases, and 15 bases lay in between. The CDR3 DNA reads as TGCAGCGTTGATGGGCAGGGGAGAGGCACTGAAGCTTTCTTT. It is translated as CSVDGQGRGTEAFF.

There are a few counts of this clonotype. The rearrangement joins TRBV28 to TRBJ2-7; D uncertain. CDR3 length: 14 residues. Trimming pared 2 bases from V and 1 base from J, leaving 9 bases between. CDR1 and CDR2 from the germline V gene are MDHEN and SYDVKM. For the CDR3, the DNA is TGTGCCAGCAGTTTAGCCGGACCTTCCTACGAGCAGTACTTC. It is translated as CASSLAGPSYEQYF.

The rearrangement links TRBV4-3 to TRBJ2-1, with D unclear. V shed 0 bases and J shed 9 bases, with 15 bases lying between them. The germline V gene encodes CDR1 LGHNA and CDR2 YSLEER. The CDR3 runs to 15 residues. CDR3 sequence: CASSQDWAETPEQFF. CDR3 DNA: TGCGCCAGCAGCCAAGATTGGGCGGAGACCCCTGAGCAGTTCTTC.

Many counts were recorded for this clonotype. The chain links TRBV28 to TRBJ2-2, with a possible D match to TRBD1 (6 bases). Between the trimmed V and J ends, which lost 4 bases and 3 bases, there was a span of 12 bases. The CDR3 extends over 15 amino acids. Germline V lookup: CDR1 MDHEN, CDR2 SYDVKM. CDR3 DNA: TGTGCCAGCAGTTCACGGGACACCCACACCGGGGAGCTGTTTTTT. Translation: CASSSRDTHTGELFF.

This clonotype showed up many times. The V gene is TRBV2, the J gene TRBJ2-5; TRBD1 is a possible D gene (7 bases). This CDR3 spans 15 amino acids. In germline, CDR1 is SNHLY, CDR2 FYNNEI. Trimming cost V 4 bases and J 1 base, with 13 bases left between them. CDR3 sequence: CASSVQGGSQETQYF. The CDR3 DNA reads as TGTGCCAGCAGTGTCCAGGGGGGATCCCAAGAGACCCAGTACTTC.

At least ten counts were recorded for this clonotype. As DNA, the CDR3 is TGTGCCATTAGGACTAGCGGGAGTTCAGAGACCCAGTACTTC. Protein sequence: CAIRTSGSSETQYF. The genes are TRBV7-2 and TRBJ2-5; the match to TRBD2 covers 13 bases. Losses at the gene ends were 10 bases for V and 4 bases for J; bases not matched to a gene: 6. Germline CDR1 and CDR2: SGHTA and FQGNSA. CDR3 size: 14 residues.

This clonotype was seen at least ten times. The V call is TRBV20-1, the J call TRBJ2-3; 9 bases are a match to TRBD1. Germline V gene sequence: CDR1 DFQATT, CDR2 SNEGSKA (reference sequence). The CDR3 is 14 residues long. The V gene end was trimmed by 5 bases and the J gene end by 5 bases; junction bases not matched to a gene: 8. The CDR3 region is CSADSGTGLDTQYF. CDR3 DNA sequence: TGCAGTGCTGACAGCGGGACAGGGCTAGATACGCAGTATTTT.

A few counts support this clonotype. The V call is TRBV7-3, the J call TRBJ2-5; TRBD2 matches at 13 bases. The CDR3 covers 16 residues. CDR1 is SGHTA and CDR2 is FQGTGA in the germline V gene. V was clipped by 5 bases and J by 2 bases; unmatched bases: 5. The CDR3 region has the DNA TGTGCCAGCAGCCTTGGGGGACTAGCGGGACAAGAGACCCAGTACTTC. Translating gives CASSLGGLAGQETQYF.

The J gene is TRBJ2-1, the V gene TRBV4-1, with 9 bases lining up with TRBD1. The germline V gene encodes CDR1 MGHRA and CDR2 YSYEKL. CDR3 length: 17 residues. With 4 bases clipped from V and 2 bases from J, the junction kept 9 bases outside the gene matches. This CDR3 is CASSLPAGTGTYNEQFF. CDR3 in DNA: TGCGCCAGCAGCCTCCCGGCCGGGACAGGGACCTACAATGAGCAGTTCTTC.

This clonotype was detected ten times or more. The chain employs TRBV19 and TRBJ2-1, with TRBD2 matching 13 bases. CDR3 length: 15 residues. The germline V gene encodes CDR1 LNHDA and CDR2 SQIVND (reference sequence). V trimming: 10 bases; J trimming: 8 bases; junction bases outside the gene matches: 11. The CDR3 DNA sequence: TGTGCCACTGCACTAGCGGGAGGGCCTATGGATGAGCAGTTCTTC. Translation: CATALAGGPMDEQFF.

This clonotype is labeled medium-sized (0.01 to 0.1%). The V and J genes are TRBV20-1 and TRBJ2-3; D may be TRBD1 or TRBD2 (5 bases each). The CDR3 has 13 residues. V was cut by 6 bases and J by 4 bases, with 14 bases left in between. Germline V CDR1 and CDR2: DFQATT, SNEGSKA (reference sequence). CDR3 region: CSAGAGRADTQYF. The CDR3 DNA follows: TGCAGTGCCGGGGCAGGGCGCGCAGATACGCAGTATTTT.